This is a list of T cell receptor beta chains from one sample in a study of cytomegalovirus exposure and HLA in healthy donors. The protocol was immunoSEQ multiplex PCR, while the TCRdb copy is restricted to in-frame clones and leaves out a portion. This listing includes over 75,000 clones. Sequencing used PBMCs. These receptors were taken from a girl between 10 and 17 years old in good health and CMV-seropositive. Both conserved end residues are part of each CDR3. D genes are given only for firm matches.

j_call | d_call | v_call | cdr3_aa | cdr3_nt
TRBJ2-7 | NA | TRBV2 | CASTADESAYEQYF | TGTGCCAGCACCGCGGATGAGAGCGCCTACGAGCAGTACTTC
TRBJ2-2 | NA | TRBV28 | CASTHRTRANTGELFF | TGTGCCAGCACACACAGGACACGTGCGAACACCGGGGAGCTGTTTTTT
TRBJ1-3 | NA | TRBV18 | CASSPPGTPGNTIYF | TGTGCCAGCTCACCACCGGGGACACCGGGAAACACCATATATTTT
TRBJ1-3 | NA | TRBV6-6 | CASSYPTEANTIYF | TGTGCCAGCAGTTACCCTACCGAAGCAAACACCATATATTTT
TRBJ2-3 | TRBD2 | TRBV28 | CASSLSGGDSDTQYF | TGTGCCAGCAGTTTAAGCGGGGGGGATTCAGATACGCAGTATTTT
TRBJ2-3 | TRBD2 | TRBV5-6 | CASSPVAGGTDTQYF | TGTGCCAGCAGCCCAGTAGCGGGGGGGACAGATACGCAGTATTTT
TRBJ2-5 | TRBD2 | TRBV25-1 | CASSEGLVEETQYF | TGTGCCAGCAGTGAAGGACTAGTTGAAGAGACCCAGTACTTC
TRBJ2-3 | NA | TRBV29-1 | CSTSGTQYF | TGCAGCACAAGTGGTACGCAGTATTTT
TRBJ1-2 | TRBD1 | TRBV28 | CASSGRGLFGYTF | TGTGCCAGCAGTGGAAGGGGGCTGTTTGGCTACACCTTC
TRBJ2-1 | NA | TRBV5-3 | CARSLIPRPGNEQFF | TGTGCCAGAAGCTTGATCCCCCGACCGGGCAATGAGCAGTTCTTC
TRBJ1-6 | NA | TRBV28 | CASSPDRNNSPLHF | TGTGCCAGCAGTCCCGACAGGAATAATTCACCCCTCCACTTT
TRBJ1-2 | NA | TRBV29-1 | CSVEDLEIYGYTF | TGCAGCGTTGAAGATTTGGAGATCTATGGCTACACCTTC
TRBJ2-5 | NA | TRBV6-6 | CASSYMVGETQYF | TGTGCCAGCAGTTATATGGTGGGCGAGACCCAGTACTTC
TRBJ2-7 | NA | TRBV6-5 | CASSYSMGHLYEQYF | TGTGCCAGCAGTTACTCCATGGGACATCTCTACGAGCAGTACTTC
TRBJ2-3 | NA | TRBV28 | CASSSIRGIKADTQYF | TGTGCCAGCAGTTCAATCCGGGGTATCAAGGCGGATACGCAGTATTTT
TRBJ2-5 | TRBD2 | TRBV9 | CASSGGTSGEETQYF | TGTGCCAGCAGCGGGGGGACTAGCGGGGAAGAGACCCAGTACTTC
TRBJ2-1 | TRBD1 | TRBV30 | CAWSLRTGTYNEQFF | TGTGCCTGGAGCCTACGGACAGGTACCTACAATGAGCAGTTCTTC
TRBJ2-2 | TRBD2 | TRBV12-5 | CASGSRGSGGATGELFF | TGTGCTAGTGGTTCCCGGGGCAGCGGGGGGGCTACCGGGGAGCTGTTTTTT
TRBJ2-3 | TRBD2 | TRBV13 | CASSSAGGGTDTQYF | TGTGCCAGCAGCTCAGCGGGGGGTGGCACAGATACGCAGTATTTT
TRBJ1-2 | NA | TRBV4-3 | CASSQDRGQIYGYTF | TGCGCCAGCAGCCAAGATAGAGGTCAGATCTATGGCTACACCTTC
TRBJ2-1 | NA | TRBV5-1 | CASSGGVAVLNEQFF | TGCGCCAGCAGCGGCGGGGTAGCGGTCTTAAATGAGCAGTTCTTC
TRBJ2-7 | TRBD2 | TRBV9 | CASSVVVGGDPRAHEQYF | TGTGCCAGCAGCGTAGTAGTCGGGGGGGACCCTCGAGCTCACGAGCAGTACTTC
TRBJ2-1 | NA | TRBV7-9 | CASSPDRGLEQFF | TGTGCCAGCAGCCCGGATAGGGGCCTTGAGCAGTTCTTC
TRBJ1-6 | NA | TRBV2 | CASSEPQGSYNSPLHF | TGTGCCAGCAGTGAGCCCCAGGGCTCCTATAATTCACCCCTCCACTTT